This T cell receptor beta chain is from a study of OX40 agonist ivuxolimab in advanced cancers. General study results and limits: Several nonresponders also turned out to have low normalized T-cell clonal expansion.

Sequencing used immunoSEQ multiplex PCR; TCRdb keeps in-frame clones, though not all of them. The data hold about 67,000 clones, with 87% observed a single time. For this clone: Its cognate antigen is unknown.

The specimen was CD4+ or CD8+ T cells sorted from blood, collected in a trial of the OX40 agonist ivuxolimab. The source is an adult with an advanced solid tumor such as melanoma, head and neck, liver or kidney cancer.

The CDR3, as DNA: TGTGCCAGTAGTTTTTTGTCTGGGGGCAATCAGCCCCAGCATTTT. Its translation: CASSFLSGGNQPQHF. J is TRBJ1-5 and V is TRBV19; D call uncertain. The germline V and J ends were trimmed by 5 bases and 2 bases, with 13 bases remaining between them. The CDR3 has 15 amino acids. The germline V gene encodes CDR1 LNHDA and CDR2 SQIVND (reference sequence).